A selection of T cell receptor beta chains follows, all from one sample in a study of vaccination and CD4 T cells after COVID-19. For these receptors, no antigen is known. TCRdb re-analysed the PCR reads in MiXCR, keeping a single row per CDR3 protein. The data show some 19,000 distinct CDR3 sequences, about 51% seen once. The specimen sequenced was CD4+ T cells from blood, cultured in vitro. All receptors come from a human donor who had recovered from COVID-19. CDR3s include the opening cysteine and the closing phenylalanine or tryptophan. Each record gives: V gene, J gene, D gene, clone size, CDR3 protein, CDR3 DNA. The D gene is left open where the match is weak. The size field is filled for only some rows; it gives once, few, many or a size class.

TRBV20-1	TRBJ2-7	NA	NA	CSARLGVSANYEQYF	TGCAGTGCTAGGCTTGGTGTTAGCGCAAACTACGAGCAGTACTTC
TRBV7-2	TRBJ1-2	NA	few	CASSVSTGYGYTF	TGTGCCAGCAGCGTATCAACAGGGTATGGCTACACCTTC
TRBV11-3	TRBJ2-5	TRBD1	NA	CASSLEQGPQETQYF	TGTGCCAGCAGCTTAGAACAGGGGCCCCAAGAGACCCAGTACTTC
TRBV5-8	TRBJ1-1	NA	NA	CASSARTMNTEAFF	TGTGCCAGCAGCGCTAGGACCATGAACACTGAAGCTTTCTTT
TRBV7-3	TRBJ2-1	NA	NA	CASSLRGGGSSYNEQFF	TGTGCCAGCAGCTTACGAGGGGGAGGGAGCTCCTACAATGAGCAGTTCTTC
TRBV11-3	TRBJ2-1	TRBD2	NA	CASSLGVAGGDSYNEQFF	TGTGCCAGCAGCTTAGGGGTAGCGGGGGGGGACTCCTACAATGAGCAGTTCTTC
TRBV7-9	TRBJ2-3	TRBD1	few	CASSWGQGTDTQYF	TGTGCCAGCAGCTGGGGACAGGGAACAGATACGCAGTATTTT
TRBV24-1	TRBJ2-6	NA	NA	CATSDGGSGANVLTF	TGTGCCACCAGTGATGGGGGCTCTGGGGCCAACGTCCTGACTTTC
TRBV12-3/TRBV12-4	TRBJ2-2	TRBD1	NA	CASSLGTGNTGELFF	TGTGCCAGCAGTTTAGGGACAGGGAACACCGGGGAGCTGTTTTTT
TRBV7-6	TRBJ2-4	NA	once	CASSPRGKTGGKNIQYF	TGTGCCAGCAGCCCCCGCGGCAAGACTGGAGGCAAAAACATTCAGTACTTC
TRBV20-1	TRBJ2-4	NA	few	CSARVLQRAAENIQYF	TGCAGTGCTAGAGTTCTACAAAGGGCAGCGGAAAACATTCAGTACTTC
TRBV6-1	TRBJ1-1	NA	NA	CASSDQEGTEAFF	TGTGCCAGCAGCGATCAGGAGGGGACTGAAGCTTTCTTT
TRBV6-1	TRBJ2-3	TRBD2	few	CASSQIAGNVADTQYF	TGTGCCAGCAGCCAAATAGCGGGAAATGTAGCAGATACGCAGTATTTT
TRBV10-2	TRBJ2-1	TRBD2	NA	CASSSGTSGYNEQFF	TGCGCCAGCAGTTCAGGGACTAGCGGTTACAATGAGCAGTTCTTC
TRBV12-3/TRBV12-4	TRBJ2-2	NA	NA	CASREQGETGELFF	TGTGCCTCACGGGAGCAGGGGGAGACCGGGGAGCTGTTTTTT
TRBV27	TRBJ1-2	NA	NA	CAIYSRPSGYTF	TGTGCCATCTACAGCCGCCCTAGTGGCTACACCTTC
TRBV20-1	TRBJ1-5	NA	NA	CSAREGVLSQPQHF	TGCAGTGCTAGAGAGGGGGTCTTAAGCCAGCCCCAGCATTTT
TRBV20-1	TRBJ1-4	NA	NA	CSAKAGATDQTNEKLFF	TGCAGTGCTAAAGCCGGGGCAACAGACCAAACTAATGAAAAACTGTTTTTT
TRBV30	TRBJ1-2	NA	few	CAWSVKSAYGYTF	TGTGCCTGGAGTGTAAAGTCAGCTTATGGCTACACCTTC
TRBV20-1	TRBJ1-5	NA	NA	CSARDPRFNQPQHF	TGCAGTGCTAGAGATCCAAGGTTTAATCAGCCCCAGCATTTT
TRBV19	TRBJ1-1	NA	few	CASSMTGGVRGFF	TGTGCCAGTAGTATGACAGGAGGGGTTCGGGGTTTCTTT
TRBV5-1	TRBJ1-4	NA	NA	CASSLALGSEKLFF	TGCGCCAGCAGCTTGGCCTTGGGAAGTGAAAAACTGTTTTTT
TRBV12-3/TRBV12-4	TRBJ1-2	TRBD1	NA	CASRLQGVYRGYTF	TGTGCCAGCAGACTACAGGGGGTTTATCGAGGCTACACCTTC
TRBV20-1	TRBJ2-6	NA	few	CSAESRTGANVLTF	TGCAGTGCCGAGTCACGTACCGGGGCCAACGTCCTGACTTTC
TRBV6-4	TRBJ1-2	NA	few	CASRPTLNGGYTF	TGTGCCAGCAGGCCGACTCTCAACGGTGGCTACACCTTC
TRBV6-5	TRBJ1-5	NA	NA	CASSYGLNQPQHF	TGTGCCAGCAGTTACGGACTAAATCAGCCCCAGCATTTT
TRBV12-3/TRBV12-4	TRBJ2-5	NA	NA	CASSPRDFQETQYF	TGTGCCAGCAGCCCCCGCGACTTTCAAGAGACCCAGTACTTC
TRBV7-9	TRBJ1-5	NA	NA	CASSPTQAPQPQHF	TGTGCCAGCAGTCCAACTCAGGCACCTCAGCCCCAGCATTTT
TRBV7-9	TRBJ1-1	NA	few	CASSFGGTKGTEAFF	TGTGCCAGCAGCTTTGGGGGGACTAAAGGCACTGAAGCTTTCTTT
TRBV6-5	TRBJ1-2	NA	NA	CASSYQGSGYTF	TGTGCCAGCAGTTACCAAGGGAGCGGCTACACCTTC
TRBV10-3	TRBJ2-3	TRBD2	NA	CAISEGREAPPDTQYF	TGTGCCATCAGTGAGGGGCGGGAGGCCCCCCCAGATACGCAGTATTTT
TRBV15	TRBJ2-7	NA	NA	CATSRGRPPYEQYF	TGTGCCACCAGCAGGGGGCGACCCCCCTACGAGCAGTACTTC
TRBV7-9	TRBJ2-1	NA	NA	CASSFFNEQFF	TGTGCCAGCAGCTTCTTCAATGAGCAGTTCTTC
TRBV3-1	TRBJ1-6	NA	NA	CASSQGRAANSPLHF	TGTGCCAGCAGCCAAGGCAGGGCGGCGAATTCACCCCTCCACTTT
TRBV27	TRBJ1-1	TRBD1	NA	CASNPTLLGTANTEAFF	TGTGCCAGCAACCCCACACTCCTCGGGACAGCGAACACTGAAGCTTTCTTT
TRBV2	TRBJ2-1	TRBD1	few	CASSLQGVSGNEQFF	TGTGCCAGCAGCCTACAGGGGGTTTCGGGAAATGAGCAGTTCTTC
TRBV5-6	TRBJ1-4	NA	NA	CASSLTGEADEKLFF	TGTGCCAGCAGCCTGACAGGAGAGGCGGATGAAAAACTGTTTTTT
TRBV2	TRBJ2-5	NA	NA	CASSEEEGMETQYF	TGTGCCAGCAGTGAAGAGGAGGGAATGGAGACCCAGTACTTC
TRBV6-1	TRBJ2-3	TRBD2	few	CATSGMGGDTQYF	TGTGCCACCTCAGGGATGGGAGGGGATACGCAGTATTTT
TRBV28	TRBJ1-5	NA	NA	CASRNHWRYNQPQHF	TGTGCCAGCAGAAACCATTGGCGTTACAATCAGCCCCAGCATTTT
TRBV6-1	TRBJ2-5	NA	NA	CASSRDLQETQYF	TGTGCCAGCAGCCGGGACCTACAAGAGACCCAGTACTTC
TRBV20-1	TRBJ1-5	NA	NA	CSARVGDEPQHF	TGCAGTGCTAGAGTAGGGGACGAGCCCCAGCATTTT
TRBV20-1	TRBJ2-1	TRBD2	NA	CSARGLAGPSSYNEQFF	TGCAGTGCTAGGGGCCTAGCGGGGCCGAGCTCCTACAATGAGCAGTTCTTC
TRBV6-1	TRBJ1-2	NA	NA	CASSEVRKAYGYTF	TGTGCCAGCAGTGAAGTAAGGAAGGCCTATGGCTACACCTTC
TRBV6-1	TRBJ2-7	TRBD1	few	CASSVQGPEDEQYF	TGTGCCAGCAGTGTACAGGGGCCTGAAGACGAGCAGTACTTC
TRBV6-1	TRBJ1-5	NA	few	CASSLNRDFGQPQHF	TGTGCCAGCAGCCTTAACAGGGATTTCGGTCAGCCCCAGCATTTT
TRBV4-1	TRBJ1-2	NA	NA	CASSQEVWGSGGYTF	TGCGCCAGCAGCCAAGAAGTATGGGGGAGCGGTGGCTACACCTTC
TRBV2	TRBJ1-1	TRBD1	NA	CASTLKPGSRGLTEAFF	TGTGCCAGCACGCTGAAACCTGGGAGCAGGGGGCTCACTGAAGCTTTCTTT
TRBV28	TRBJ1-5	NA	NA	CASTPFGGNQPQHF	TGTGCCAGCACCCCTTTTGGTGGCAATCAGCCCCAGCATTTT
TRBV6-2/TRBV6-3	TRBJ2-3	NA	NA	CASSYSLSDTQYF	TGTGCCAGCAGTTACTCCCTATCGGATACGCAGTATTTT
TRBV19	TRBJ1-2	NA	NA	CASTDQGTRIGYTF	TGTGCCAGTACTGATCAGGGGACCCGTATCGGCTACACCTTC
TRBV24-1	TRBJ2-3	TRBD1	NA	CATGGTGDPDTQYF	TGTGCCACCGGCGGGACAGGGGATCCAGATACGCAGTATTTT
TRBV11-2	TRBJ2-5	NA	NA	CASSLDNTGRTQYF	TGTGCCAGCAGCTTAGATAATACAGGCAGAACCCAGTACTTC
TRBV6-1	TRBJ1-2	NA	NA	CASRPWGGIGSYGYTF	TGTGCCAGCAGGCCCTGGGGGGGTATTGGGAGCTATGGCTACACCTTC
TRBV5-1	TRBJ2-3	NA	NA	CASSPNPGATDTQYF	TGCGCCAGCAGCCCGAACCCAGGAGCCACAGATACGCAGTATTTT
TRBV2	TRBJ1-1	NA	NA	CASNRGRTEAFF	TGTGCCAGCAATCGGGGACGGACTGAAGCTTTCTTT
TRBV7-2	TRBJ1-2	TRBD1	NA	CASSFDRGDYGYTF	TGTGCCAGCAGCTTCGACAGGGGCGACTATGGCTACACCTTC
TRBV12-3/TRBV12-4	TRBJ1-5	NA	NA	CASSLGDWQPQHF	TGTGCCAGCAGCCTCGGAGATTGGCAGCCCCAGCATTTT
TRBV6-2/TRBV6-3	TRBJ1-2	TRBD1	NA	CASSQTGGSYYGYTF	TGTGCCAGCAGCCAAACAGGGGGCTCTTACTATGGCTACACCTTC
TRBV15	TRBJ1-1	TRBD1	NA	CATSRDIFGTGGTTEAFF	TGTGCCACCAGCAGAGATATTTTTGGGACAGGAGGTACCACTGAAGCTTTCTTT